The 4 T cell receptor beta chains below all came from one sample that was sequenced in a study of cytomegalovirus exposure and HLA in healthy donors. The PCR had 60 Vbeta and 13 Jbeta primers. Some clones are missing from TCRdb's copy, which holds only in-frame ones; the method was immunoSEQ multiplex PCR. The table shows roughly 100,000 clones, with roughly 80% occurring only once. Specimen: PBMCs. The receptors come from a man aged 35 to 55 in good health and CMV-seronegative.

This clone has a single count. V gene TRBV9 combines with J gene TRBJ2-1, with 11 bases matching TRBD2. The CDR3 length is 21 residues. Germline CDR1 and CDR2: SGDLS and YYNGEE. The V segment lost 4 bases and the J segment 0 bases; nucleotides outside the gene matches: 18. CDR3: CASSPGDAFASGGSSYNEQFF. The CDR3 DNA sequence: TGTGCCAGCAGCCCCGGGGACGCCTTTGCTAGCGGGGGGAGCTCCTACAATGAGCAGTTCTTC.

This clone was picked up a small number of times. The chain is built from TRBV7-9 and TRBJ1-2; tentatively, D is TRBD1 (5 bases). Trimming removed 10 bases from V and 2 bases from J, with 20 bases in between. There are 15 residues in the CDR3. Germline CDR1 is SEHNR and CDR2 is FQNEAQ (reference sequence). Here the CDR3 DNA reads TGTGCCACCCCCCGGGAGGGGACCGCCAACTATGGCTACACCTTC. This sequence encodes CATPREGTANYGYTF.

The chain uses TRBV12-5 and TRBJ1-4; a possible D gene is TRBD1 (5 bases). V lost 1 base, J lost 4 bases, and 13 bases lay in between. CDR1 is LGHNT and CDR2 is FRNRAP in the germline V gene. The CDR3 runs to 16 residues. The CDR3 loop reads CASGLGEGAVNEKLFF. CDR3 in DNA: TGTGCTAGTGGTTTGGGGGAAGGGGCAGTTAATGAAAAACTGTTTTTT.

The table lists this clone with a count of one. The V and J genes are TRBV7-8 and TRBJ2-1; 8 bases line up with TRBD2. The ends lost 1 base at V and 9 bases at J; junction bases unmatched: 11. The CDR3 has 16 amino acids. Germline V gene lookup returns CDR1 SGHVS and CDR2 FQNEAQ. The DNA for the CDR3 is TGTGCCAGCAGCTTAGTTAGTGCGGGGGGCCGTGGTGAGCAGTTCTTC. It is translated as CASSLVSAGGRGEQFF.